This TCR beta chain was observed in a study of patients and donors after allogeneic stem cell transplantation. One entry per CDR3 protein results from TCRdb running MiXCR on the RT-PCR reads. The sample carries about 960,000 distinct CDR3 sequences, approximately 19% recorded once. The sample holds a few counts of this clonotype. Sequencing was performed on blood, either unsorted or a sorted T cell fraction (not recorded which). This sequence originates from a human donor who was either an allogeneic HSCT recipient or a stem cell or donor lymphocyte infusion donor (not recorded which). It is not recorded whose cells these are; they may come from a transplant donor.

The CDR3 nucleotides read TGTGCCAGCAGCTTGGAAGGGGAATTCGACTACAATGAGCAGTTCTTC. Its protein product is CASSLEGEFDYNEQFF. The rearrangement links TRBV5-7 to TRBJ2-1; D might be TRBD1 (5 bases). TRBV5-7 falls under the ORF class, with uncertain function. V dropped 0 bases and J dropped 3 bases, with 13 bases sitting between them. This CDR3 spans 16 amino acids.